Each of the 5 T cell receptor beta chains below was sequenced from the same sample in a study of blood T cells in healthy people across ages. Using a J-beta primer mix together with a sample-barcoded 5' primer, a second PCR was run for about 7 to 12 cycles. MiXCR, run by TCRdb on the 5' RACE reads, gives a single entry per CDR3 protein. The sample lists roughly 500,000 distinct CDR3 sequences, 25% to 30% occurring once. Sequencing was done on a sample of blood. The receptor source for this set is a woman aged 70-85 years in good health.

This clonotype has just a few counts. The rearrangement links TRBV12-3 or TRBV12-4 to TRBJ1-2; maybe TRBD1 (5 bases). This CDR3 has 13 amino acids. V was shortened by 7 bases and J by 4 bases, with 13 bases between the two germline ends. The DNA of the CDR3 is TGTGCCAGCAACCCTACGGGGACCTATGGCTACACCTTC. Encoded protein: CASNPTGTYGYTF.

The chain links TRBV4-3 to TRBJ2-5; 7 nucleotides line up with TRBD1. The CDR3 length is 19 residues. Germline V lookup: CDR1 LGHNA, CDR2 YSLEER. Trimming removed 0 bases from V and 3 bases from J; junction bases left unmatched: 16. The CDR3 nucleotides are TGCGCCAGCAGCCAAGAATTTGGTAGACAGGGAACCAAGGAAGAGACCCAGTACTTC. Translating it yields CASSQEFGRQGTKEETQYF.

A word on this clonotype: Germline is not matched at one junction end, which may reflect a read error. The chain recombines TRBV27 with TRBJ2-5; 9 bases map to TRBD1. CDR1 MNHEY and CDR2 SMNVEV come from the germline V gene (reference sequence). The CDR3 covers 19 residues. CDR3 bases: TGCGCCAGCAGTTTTCGCGGGACAGGGATACGGTCTACCCAAGAGACCCAGTACTTC. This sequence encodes CASSFRGTGIRSTQETQYF.

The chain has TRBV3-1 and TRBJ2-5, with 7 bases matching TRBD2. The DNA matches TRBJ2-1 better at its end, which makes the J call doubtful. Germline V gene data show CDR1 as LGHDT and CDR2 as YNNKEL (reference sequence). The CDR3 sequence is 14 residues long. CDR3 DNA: TGTGCCAGCACCCCTAGCGGATTCTACAATGAGCAGTTCTTC. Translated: CASTPSGFYNEQFF.

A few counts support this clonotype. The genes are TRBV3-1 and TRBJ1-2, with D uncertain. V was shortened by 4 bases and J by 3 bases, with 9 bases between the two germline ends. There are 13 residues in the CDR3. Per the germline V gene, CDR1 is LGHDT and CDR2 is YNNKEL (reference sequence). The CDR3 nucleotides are TGTGCCAGCAGCCCATCAGGATACTATGGCTACACCTTC. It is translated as CASSPSGYYGYTF. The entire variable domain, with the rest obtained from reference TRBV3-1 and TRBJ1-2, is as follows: DTAVSQTPKYLVTQMGNDKSIKCEQNLGHDTMYWYKQDSKKFLKIMFSYNNKELIINETVPNRFSPKSPDKAHLNLHINSLELGDSAVYFCASSPSGYYGYTFGSGTRLTVV.